What follows are 23 T cell receptor beta chains derived from one specimen sequenced in a study of shared clonotypes between healthy human individuals. Measured with immunoSEQ multiplex PCR; TCRdb has only the in-frame clones, and not every one. The sample holds millions of clones, 95% seen once. The source material was naive CD4+ T cells sorted from blood. The subset is: CD45RA+ positively selected. These receptors were collected from a man between 18 and 35 years old in good health.

The chain combines TRBV19 with TRBJ1-5; D is possibly TRBD1 (6 bases). CDR3 length equals 15 residues. Trimming cost V 6 bases and J 0 bases, with 12 bases left between them. Germline V lookup: CDR1 LNHDA, CDR2 SQIVND (reference sequence). As DNA, the CDR3 is TGTGCCAGTAGCTCAACAGGGAATAGCAATCAGCCCCAGCATTTT. Translating it yields CASSSTGNSNQPQHF.

The V and J genes are TRBV11-3 and TRBJ2-2, with TRBD2 matching over 9 bases. J gave up 3 bases and V 5 bases, and 10 bases lay outside the gene matches. The germline CDR1 and CDR2 sequences are SGHNT and YENEEA. The CDR3 consists of 17 residues. The CDR3 DNA is TGTGCCAGCAGCCCCCCGGGCGGGAGGGCAGACACCGGGGAGCTGTTTTTT. Translating gives CASSPPGGRADTGELFF.

The V call is TRBV10-3, the J call TRBJ1-1; D is ambiguous. The CDR3 has 15 residues. V lost 3 bases and J lost 1, with 12 bases in between. CDR1 is ENHRY and CDR2 is SYGVKD in the germline V gene. CDR3 in DNA: TGTGCCATCAGTGAATTGGACGCCGGGAACACTGAAGCTTTCTTT. Encoded protein: CAISELDAGNTEAFF.

The chain employs TRBV7-9 and TRBJ2-7, with a tentative D call TRBD1 (5 bases). V lost 5 bases and J lost 1, with 15 bases in between. The CDR3 runs to 15 residues. Germline values: CDR1 SEHNR, CDR2 FQNEAQ (reference sequence). CDR3 DNA: TGTGCCAGCAGCCCTTGGGGCGACAAATCCTACGAGCAGTACTTC. Translating gives CASSPWGDKSYEQYF.

The chain carries TRBV6-6 and TRBJ2-1; D is possibly TRBD1 (5 bases). This CDR3 is built from 16 residues. In germline, CDR1 is MNHNY, CDR2 SVGAGI (reference sequence). V lost 0 bases to trimming and J lost 0 bases, with 9 bases between them. The CDR3 loop is CASSYSGRGSYNEQFF. In DNA form, the CDR3 reads TGTGCCAGCAGTTACTCGGGAAGGGGCTCCTACAATGAGCAGTTCTTC.

The J gene is TRBJ2-7, the V gene TRBV5-1, with a possible D match to TRBD1 (5 bases). Germline values: CDR1 SGHRS, CDR2 YFSETQ. V was clipped by 4 bases and J by 3 bases, with 14 bases between them. The length of the CDR3 is 14 residues. Here the CDR3 DNA reads TGCGCCAGCAGCCTAAATCCAGGGATCTACGAGCAGTACTTC. This gives the protein CASSLNPGIYEQYF. The full variable domain, its missing parts supplied by reference TRBV5-1 and TRBJ2-7, is KAGVTQTPRYLIKTRGQQVTLSCSPISGHRSVSWYQQTPGQGLQFLFEYFSETQRNKGNFPGRFSGRQFSNSRSEMNVSTLELGDSALYLCASSLNPGIYEQYFGPGTRLTVT.

This sequence joins TRBV18 and TRBJ2-7, with 9 bases that match TRBD2. The germline V gene encodes CDR1 KGHSH and CDR2 LQKENI. J gave up 0 bases and V 8 bases, and 8 bases lay outside the gene matches. This CDR3 region has 15 residues. CDR3: CASTRLAGFSYEQYF. The CDR3 bases are TGTGCCAGCACTCGGCTAGCGGGATTCTCCTACGAGCAGTACTTC.

The chain carries TRBV6-5 and TRBJ1-1, with D hard to call. Per germline, CDR1 MNHEY and CDR2 SVGAGI. Trimming removed 6 bases from V and 3 bases from J, with 11 bases in between. The CDR3 sequence is 13 residues long. CDR3 sequence reads: CASRNWLDTEAFF. In DNA, the CDR3 is TGTGCCAGCAGGAATTGGTTAGACACTGAAGCTTTCTTT.

The chain links TRBV7-8 to TRBJ1-6; D gene uncertain. Trimming stripped 3 bases from V and 2 bases from J, with 8 bases between. This CDR3 is 15 amino acids long. The germline CDR1 and CDR2 sequences are SGHVS and FQNEAQ. The DNA for the CDR3 is TGTGCCAGCAGCTTTGGGGAAACCTATAATTCACCCCTCCACTTT. Translating it yields CASSFGETYNSPLHF.

The V and J genes are TRBV11-2 and TRBJ2-1, with no clear D. Germline CDR1 SGHAT, CDR2 FQNNGV. Trimming took off 5 bases at V and 5 bases at J, with 10 bases between the two ends. This CDR3 spans 13 amino acids. CDR3 sequence reads: CASSRRTDNEQFF. The CDR3 coding sequence is TGTGCCAGCAGCCGAAGAACCGACAATGAGCAGTTCTTC. The full variable domain, completed using reference TRBV11-2 and TRBJ2-1, is EAGVAQSPRYKIIEKRQSVAFWCNPISGHATLYWYQQILGQGPKLLIQFQNNGVVDDSQLPKDRFSAERLKGVDSTLKIQPAKLEDSAVYLCASSRRTDNEQFFGPGTRLTVL.

This clone was seen only once. At one boundary the junction diverges from the germline segment, which might be a read error. The rearrangement joins TRBV5-1 to TRBJ2-1, with 8 bases lining up with TRBD1. CDR1 and CDR2 (germline): SGHRS, YFSETQ. The CDR3 is 12 residues long. CDR3 in amino acids: CASSSLGGDRIF. For the CDR3, the DNA is TGCGCCAGCAGCTCGCTTGGCGGGGACAGGATCTTC.

Comment on this clone: At the DNA level, this CDR3 is encoded by other sequences in the same sample as well. The chain combines TRBV7-2 with TRBJ2-5; a weak D match, TRBD1 (5 bases). CDR1 SGHTA and CDR2 FQGNSA come from the germline V gene. The CDR3 has 13 residues. The germline V and J ends were trimmed by 3 bases and 5 bases, with 10 bases remaining between them. CDR3 nucleotides: TGTGCCAGCAGCTTCGGTAGGGGTGAGACCCAGTACTTC. The encoded protein is CASSFGRGETQYF.

The chain recombines TRBV11-2 with TRBJ2-3, with D perhaps being TRBD1 or TRBD2 (5 bases each). CDR3 length equals 14 residues. Germline V gene data show CDR1 as SGHAT and CDR2 as FQNNGV. Trimming pared 6 bases from V and 2 bases from J, leaving 12 bases between. As DNA, the CDR3 is TGTGCCAGCAGATCGTCCGGGACCACAGATACGCAGTATTTT. It yields the protein CASRSSGTTDTQYF.

V is TRBV5-1 and J is TRBJ2-7; the D is unclear. Trimming shortened V by 5 bases and J by 0 bases, and 15 bases separated the two germline ends. The CDR3 has 15 amino acids. Germline V lookup: CDR1 SGHRS, CDR2 YFSETQ. CDR3 nucleotides: TGCGCCAGCAGTCGTACCGCAGGTTCCTCCTACGAGCAGTACTTC. This gives the protein CASSRTAGSSYEQYF.

The table lists this clone with a count of one. The chain has TRBV7-3 and TRBJ2-7; D might be TRBD1 (5 bases). Germline V gives CDR1 SGHTA, CDR2 FQGTGA. Trimming stripped 2 bases from V and 2 bases from J, with 13 bases between. The CDR3 runs 15 residues. CDR3 DNA: TGTGCCAGCAGCTTATGGCAGGGATCCCCCTACGAGCAGTACTTC. This codes for CASSLWQGSPYEQYF.

The chain carries TRBV28 and TRBJ2-7, with TRBD1 identical over 10 bases. The CDR3 contains 16 residues. J lost 7 bases, V lost 3 bases, and 12 bases had no gene match. The germline V gene has CDR1 MDHEN and CDR2 SYDVKM. CDR3 in amino acids: CASSFDSGTGVWEQYF. For the CDR3, the DNA is TGTGCCAGCAGTTTTGACTCCGGGACAGGGGTTTGGGAGCAGTACTTC. Supplemented by reference TRBV28 and TRBJ2-7, the full variable domain reads DVKVTQSSRYLVKRTGEKVFLECVQDMDHENMFWYRQDPGLGLRLIYFSYDVKMKEKGDIPEGYSVSREKKERFSLILESASTNQTSMYLCASSFDSGTGVWEQYFGPGTRLTVT.

The V gene is TRBV18, the J gene TRBJ1-2; no definite D call. The ends were cut back, 3 bases at V and 8 bases at J, with 22 bases in the middle. Germline V gene lookup returns CDR1 KGHSH and CDR2 LQKENI. The CDR3 is made up of 16 amino acids. The CDR3 is CASSPFQEASYGGYTF. The CDR3 region has the DNA TGTGCCAGCTCACCGTTTCAGGAGGCGTCGTATGGCGGCTACACCTTC.

This chain joins TRBV27 and TRBJ1-5; no definite D call. Germline-derived CDR1 and CDR2 are MNHEY and SMNVEV (reference sequence). V was pared by 7 bases and J by 2 bases, with 18 bases between. CDR3 length: 16 residues. The CDR3 reads CASTPRFSTGNQPQHF. CDR3 bases: TGTGCCAGCACCCCCCGGTTCTCAACTGGCAATCAGCCCCAGCATTTT.

This chain joins TRBV2 and TRBJ1-5, with no clear D. From germline, CDR1 is SNHLY and CDR2 FYNNEI. V was trimmed by 3 bases and J by 2 bases, leaving 11 bases between them. The CDR3 is made up of 15 amino acids. The CDR3 DNA reads as TGTGCCAGCAGTGAGGTAGGGTTTGGCAATCAGCCCCAGCATTTT. This encodes CASSEVGFGNQPQHF.

This chain joins TRBV25-1 and TRBJ2-7, with 8 bases lining up with TRBD2. The ends lost 6 bases at V and 3 bases at J; junction bases unmatched: 10. Per the germline V gene, CDR1 is MGHDK and CDR2 is SYGVNS. CDR3 length: 15 residues. The CDR3 loop is CASSGRDSSNYEQYF. In nucleotides, the CDR3 is TGTGCCAGCAGCGGGAGGGATTCCTCAAACTACGAGCAGTACTTC.

V is TRBV6-5 and J is TRBJ2-7, with TRBD1 matching over 7 bases. This CDR3 is 14 amino acids long. CDR1 and CDR2 from the germline V gene are MNHEY and SVGAGI. The V gene end was trimmed by 5 bases and the J gene end by 4 bases; junction bases not matched to a gene: 8. The DNA for the CDR3 is TGTGCCAGCAGTAAGGCAGGGGGTGGGTACGAGCAGTACTTC. This translates into CASSKAGGGYEQYF.

The chain employs TRBV21-1 and TRBJ2-7; TRBD1 is the table's D call, not checked against the DNA. TRBV21-1 counts as a pseudogene. The CDR3 extends over 14 amino acids. Here the CDR3 reads CASSKNRPDYEQYF. For the CDR3, the DNA is TGTGCCAGCAGCAAGAACAGGCCGGACTACGAGCAGTACTTC.

Of note for this clone: Sequence at one end of the junction differs from germline and may be a read error. V usage is TRBV7-6 and J usage is TRBJ1-1; perhaps TRBD1 as D (5 bases). The CDR3 spans 15 residues. CDR1 is SGHVS and CDR2 is FNYEAQ in the germline V gene. Here the CDR3 reads CTSSLGPGVNTEAFF. DNA of the CDR3: TGTACCAGCAGCTTGGGACCTGGAGTGAACACTGAAGCTTTCTTT.